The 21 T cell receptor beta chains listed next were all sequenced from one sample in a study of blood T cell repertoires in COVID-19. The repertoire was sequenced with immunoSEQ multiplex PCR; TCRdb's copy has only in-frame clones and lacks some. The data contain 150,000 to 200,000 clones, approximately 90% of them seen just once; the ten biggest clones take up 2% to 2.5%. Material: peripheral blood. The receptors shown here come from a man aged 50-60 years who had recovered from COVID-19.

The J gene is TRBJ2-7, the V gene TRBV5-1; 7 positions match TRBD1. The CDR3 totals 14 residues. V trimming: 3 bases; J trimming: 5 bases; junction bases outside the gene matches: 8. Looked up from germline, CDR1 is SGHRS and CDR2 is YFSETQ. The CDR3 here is CASSSGQVPHEQYF. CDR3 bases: TGCGCCAGCAGCTCCGGACAGGTTCCCCACGAGCAGTACTTC.

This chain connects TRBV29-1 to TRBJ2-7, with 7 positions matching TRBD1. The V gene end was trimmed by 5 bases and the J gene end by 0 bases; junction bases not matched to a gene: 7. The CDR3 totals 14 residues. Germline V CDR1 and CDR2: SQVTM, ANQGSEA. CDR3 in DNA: TGCAGCGTTATCGGGACAGAAAGCTCCTACGAGCAGTACTTC. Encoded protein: CSVIGTESSYEQYF.

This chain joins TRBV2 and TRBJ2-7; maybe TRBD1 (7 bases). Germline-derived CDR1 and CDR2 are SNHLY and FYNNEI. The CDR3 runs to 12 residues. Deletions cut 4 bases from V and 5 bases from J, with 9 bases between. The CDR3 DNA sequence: TGTGCCAGCAGTGTCAGGGGGGACGAGCAGTACTTC. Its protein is CASSVRGDEQYF. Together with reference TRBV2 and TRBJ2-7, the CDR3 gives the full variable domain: EPEVTQTPSHQVTQMGQEVILRCVPISNHLYFYWYRQILGQKVEFLVSFYNNEISEKSEIFDDQFSVERPDGSNFTLKIRSTKLEDSAMYFCASSVRGDEQYFGPGTRLTVT.

The CDR3, as DNA: TGTGCCAGCAGCCAAGCTTGGGGCAGGGGGCTTCGTAATGAGCAGTTCTTC. It translates to CASSQAWGRGLRNEQFF. The chain recombines TRBV3-1 (or the pseudogene TRBV3-2) with TRBJ2-1, with 8 positions matching TRBD1. The germline V gene has CDR1 LGHDT and CDR2 YNNKEL (reference sequence). CDR3 length: 17 residues. V trimming: 1 base; J trimming: 7 bases; junction bases outside the gene matches: 12.

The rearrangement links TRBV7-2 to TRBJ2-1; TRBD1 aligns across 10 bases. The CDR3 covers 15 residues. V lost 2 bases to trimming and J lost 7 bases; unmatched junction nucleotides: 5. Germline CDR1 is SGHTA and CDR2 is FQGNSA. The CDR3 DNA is TGTGCCAGCAGCTTATCCGGGACAGGGGCAAATGAGCAGTTCTTC. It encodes CASSLSGTGANEQFF.

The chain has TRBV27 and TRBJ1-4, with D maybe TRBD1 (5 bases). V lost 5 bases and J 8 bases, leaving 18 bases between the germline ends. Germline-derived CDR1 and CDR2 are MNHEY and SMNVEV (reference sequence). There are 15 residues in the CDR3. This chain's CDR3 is CASSPALGKGEKLFF. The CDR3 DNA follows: TGTGCCAGCAGTCCAGCTCTGGGAAAGGGGGAAAAACTGTTTTTT.

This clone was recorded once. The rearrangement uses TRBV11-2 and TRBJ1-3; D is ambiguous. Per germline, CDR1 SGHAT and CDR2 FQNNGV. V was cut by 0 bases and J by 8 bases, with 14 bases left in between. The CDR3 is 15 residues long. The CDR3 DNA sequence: TGTGCCAGCAGCTTAGATCTGGCAGCGGCGGACACCATATATTTT. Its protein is CASSLDLAAADTIYF.

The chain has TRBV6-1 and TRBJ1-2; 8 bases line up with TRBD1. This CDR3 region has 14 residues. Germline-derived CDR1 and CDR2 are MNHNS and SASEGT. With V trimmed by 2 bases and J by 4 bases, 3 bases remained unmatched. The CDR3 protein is CASSEIDRGYGYTF. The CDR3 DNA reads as TGTGCCAGCAGTGAAATAGACAGGGGCTATGGCTACACCTTC.

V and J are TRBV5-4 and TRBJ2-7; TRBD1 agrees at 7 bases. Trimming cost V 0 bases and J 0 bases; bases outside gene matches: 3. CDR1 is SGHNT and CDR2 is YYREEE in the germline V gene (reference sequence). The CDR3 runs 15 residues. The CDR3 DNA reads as TGTGCCAGCAGCTTGGCCGGGACAGTCTCCTACGAGCAGTACTTC. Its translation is CASSLAGTVSYEQYF.

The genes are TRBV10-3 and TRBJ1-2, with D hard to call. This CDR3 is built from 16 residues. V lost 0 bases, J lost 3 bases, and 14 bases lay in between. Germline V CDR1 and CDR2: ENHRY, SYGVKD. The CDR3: CAISESAARGDYGYTF. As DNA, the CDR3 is TGTGCCATCAGTGAGTCTGCGGCCCGAGGCGACTATGGCTACACCTTC.

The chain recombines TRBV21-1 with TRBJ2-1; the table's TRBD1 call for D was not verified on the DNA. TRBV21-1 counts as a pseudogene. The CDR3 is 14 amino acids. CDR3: CASTPGQGADEQFF. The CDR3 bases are TGTGCCAGCACCCCGGGACAGGGGGCCGATGAGCAGTTCTTC.

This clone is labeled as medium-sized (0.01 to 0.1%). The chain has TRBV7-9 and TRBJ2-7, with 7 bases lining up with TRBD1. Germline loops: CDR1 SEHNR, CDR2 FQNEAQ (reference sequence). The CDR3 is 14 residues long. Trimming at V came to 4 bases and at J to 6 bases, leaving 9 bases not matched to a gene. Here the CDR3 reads CASSSPTGIGEQYF. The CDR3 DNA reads TGTGCCAGCAGCTCCCCGACAGGGATAGGCGAGCAGTACTTC.

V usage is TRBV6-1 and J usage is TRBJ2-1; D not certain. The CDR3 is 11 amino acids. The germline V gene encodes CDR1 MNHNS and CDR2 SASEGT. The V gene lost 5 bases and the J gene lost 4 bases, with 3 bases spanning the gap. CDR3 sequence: CASSQYNEQFF. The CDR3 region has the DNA TGTGCCAGCAGTCAATACAATGAGCAGTTCTTC.

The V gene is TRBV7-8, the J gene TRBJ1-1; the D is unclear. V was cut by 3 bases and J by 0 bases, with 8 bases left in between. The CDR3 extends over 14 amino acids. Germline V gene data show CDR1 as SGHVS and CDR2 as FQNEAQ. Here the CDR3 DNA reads TGTGCCAGCAGCTTCAGTAACATGAACACTGAAGCTTTCTTT. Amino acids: CASSFSNMNTEAFF.

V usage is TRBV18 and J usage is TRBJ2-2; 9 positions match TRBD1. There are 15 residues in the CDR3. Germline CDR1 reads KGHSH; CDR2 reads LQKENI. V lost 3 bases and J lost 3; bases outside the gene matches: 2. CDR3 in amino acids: CASSPRDRDTGELFF. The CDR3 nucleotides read TGTGCCAGCTCACCCCGGGACAGGGACACCGGGGAGCTGTTTTTT.

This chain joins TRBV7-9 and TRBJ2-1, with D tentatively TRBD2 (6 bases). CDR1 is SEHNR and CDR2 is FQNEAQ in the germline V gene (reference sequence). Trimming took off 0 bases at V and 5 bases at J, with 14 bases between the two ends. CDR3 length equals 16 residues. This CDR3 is CASSLALGSGDNEQFF. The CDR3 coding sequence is TGTGCCAGCAGCTTAGCGCTGGGATCGGGGGACAATGAGCAGTTCTTC.

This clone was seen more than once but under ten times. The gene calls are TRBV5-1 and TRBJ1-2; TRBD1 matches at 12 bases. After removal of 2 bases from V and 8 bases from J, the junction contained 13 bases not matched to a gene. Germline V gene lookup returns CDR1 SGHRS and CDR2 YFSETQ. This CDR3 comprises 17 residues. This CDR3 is CASSFPGQGAQAEGYTF. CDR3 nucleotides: TGCGCCAGCAGCTTCCCGGGACAGGGGGCGCAAGCGGAAGGCTACACCTTC.

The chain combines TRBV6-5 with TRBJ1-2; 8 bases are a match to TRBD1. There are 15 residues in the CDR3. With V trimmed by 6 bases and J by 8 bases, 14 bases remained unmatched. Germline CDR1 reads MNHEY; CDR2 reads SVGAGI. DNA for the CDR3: TGTGCCAGCAGAACCTCCCGGACAGGGAGCGGGGGCTACACCTTC. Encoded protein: CASRTSRTGSGGYTF.

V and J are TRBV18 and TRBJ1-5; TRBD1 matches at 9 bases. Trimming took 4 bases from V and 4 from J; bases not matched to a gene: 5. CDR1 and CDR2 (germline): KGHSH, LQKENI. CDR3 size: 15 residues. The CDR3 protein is CASSRSGQGNQPQHF. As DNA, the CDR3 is TGTGCCAGCTCACGCTCGGGACAGGGAAATCAGCCCCAGCATTTT.

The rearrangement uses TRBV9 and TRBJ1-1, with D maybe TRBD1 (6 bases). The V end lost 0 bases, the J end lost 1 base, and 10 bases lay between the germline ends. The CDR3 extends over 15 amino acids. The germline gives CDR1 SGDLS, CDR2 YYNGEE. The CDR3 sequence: CASSVGNRENTEAFF. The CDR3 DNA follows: TGTGCCAGCAGCGTAGGGAACAGGGAGAACACTGAAGCTTTCTTT.

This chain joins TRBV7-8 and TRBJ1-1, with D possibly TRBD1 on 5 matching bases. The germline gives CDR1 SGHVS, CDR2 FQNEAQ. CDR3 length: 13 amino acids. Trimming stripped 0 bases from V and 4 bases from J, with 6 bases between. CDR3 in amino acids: CASSLAGPTEAFF. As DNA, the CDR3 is TGTGCCAGCAGCTTAGCGGGGCCCACTGAAGCTTTCTTT.